The rows below give T cell receptor beta chains drawn from one sample of a study of spatial heterogeneity in lung cancer. TCRdb used MiXCR to reprocess the 5' RACE reads, holding one entry per CDR3 protein. The profile shows tens of thousands of distinct CDR3 sequences, more than 15% of them singletons. The sequencing used PBMCs, collected at surgery. The source is a male donor with early-stage non-small cell lung cancer. CDR3s include the opening cysteine and the closing phenylalanine or tryptophan. A D gene is named only where the DNA matches it firmly. Clone size is stated in some rows and not others, as once, few, many or a class when expanded.

j_call: TRBJ2-7; d_call: -; clone_size: many; v_call: TRBV27; cdr3_aa: CASSPLSVGPTSQYF; cdr3_nt: TGTGCCAGCAGCCCCCTGAGTGTGGGGCCAACGTCGCAGTACTTC
j_call: TRBJ2-5; d_call: -; clone_size: -; v_call: TRBV15; cdr3_aa: CATSRDPSSAETQYF; cdr3_nt: TGTGCCACCAGCAGAGATCCGAGTAGCGCAGAGACCCAGTACTTC
j_call: TRBJ2-5; d_call: -; clone_size: few; v_call: TRBV4-2; cdr3_aa: CASSPLEAALAQETQYF; cdr3_nt: TGTGCCAGCAGCCCCCTTGAAGCTGCGCTAGCCCAAGAGACCCAGTACTTC
j_call: TRBJ1-2; d_call: TRBD1; clone_size: few; v_call: TRBV5-1; cdr3_aa: CASSSTGTTYGYTF; cdr3_nt: TGCGCCAGCAGCTCGACAGGGACCACCTATGGCTACACCTTC
j_call: TRBJ2-1; d_call: -; clone_size: few; v_call: TRBV12-3/TRBV12-4; cdr3_aa: CASSQEGHNEQFF; cdr3_nt: TGTGCCAGCAGCCAAGAAGGGCACAATGAGCAGTTCTTC
j_call: TRBJ2-3; d_call: -; clone_size: -; v_call: TRBV27; cdr3_aa: CASSLSASADTQYF; cdr3_nt: TGTGCCAGCAGTTTATCTGCCAGCGCAGATACGCAGTATTTT
j_call: TRBJ2-3; d_call: TRBD1; clone_size: -; v_call: TRBV19; cdr3_aa: CATSTMWGTGGNSDTQYF; cdr3_nt: TGTGCCACCTCAACGATGTGGGGGACAGGGGGTAATTCAGATACGCAGTATTTT
j_call: TRBJ1-2; d_call: -; clone_size: -; v_call: TRBV11-2; cdr3_aa: CASSYDVGGYTF; cdr3_nt: TGTGCCAGCAGCTATGATGTAGGTGGCTACACCTTC
j_call: TRBJ1-1; d_call: TRBD1; clone_size: few; v_call: TRBV29-1; cdr3_aa: CSVDPGRQGAEAFF; cdr3_nt: TGCAGCGTTGATCCTGGGAGACAGGGGGCTGAAGCTTTCTTT
j_call: TRBJ1-4; d_call: TRBD1; clone_size: few; v_call: TRBV20-1; cdr3_aa: CSALGTAAREGLFF; cdr3_nt: TGCAGTGCCCTTGGGACAGCCGCTAGGGAGGGGCTGTTTTTT
j_call: TRBJ2-7; d_call: -; clone_size: -; v_call: TRBV6-2/TRBV6-3; cdr3_aa: CASSHSDRPNEQYF; cdr3_nt: TGTGCCAGCAGTCATTCGGACAGACCAAACGAGCAGTACTTC
j_call: TRBJ2-3; d_call: TRBD1; clone_size: few; v_call: TRBV6-2/TRBV6-3; cdr3_aa: CASSSGTGDWTDTQYF; cdr3_nt: TGTGCCAGCAGCTCCGGGACAGGGGATTGGACAGATACGCAGTATTTT
j_call: TRBJ2-6; d_call: -; clone_size: many; v_call: TRBV19; cdr3_aa: CATLDGANSGANVLTF; cdr3_nt: TGTGCCACCCTTGACGGGGCCAACTCTGGGGCCAACGTCCTGACTTTC
j_call: TRBJ2-3; d_call: TRBD2; clone_size: few; v_call: TRBV5-1; cdr3_aa: CASLPGGGSTDTQYF; cdr3_nt: TGCGCCAGCCTCCCGGGCGGGGGGAGCACAGATACGCAGTATTTT
j_call: TRBJ1-4; d_call: TRBD1; clone_size: -; v_call: TRBV5-1; cdr3_aa: CASAGGQANEKLFF; cdr3_nt: TGCGCCAGCGCTGGGGGACAGGCAAATGAAAAACTGTTTTTT
j_call: TRBJ2-7; d_call: -; clone_size: -; v_call: TRBV28; cdr3_aa: CASTHGDFTYEQYF; cdr3_nt: TGTGCCAGCACCCATGGGGACTTTACCTACGAGCAGTACTTC
j_call: TRBJ1-1; d_call: -; clone_size: many; v_call: TRBV29-1; cdr3_aa: CSVDKTGMTEAFF; cdr3_nt: TGCAGCGTAGATAAGACAGGAATGACTGAAGCTTTCTTT
j_call: TRBJ2-7; d_call: -; clone_size: few; v_call: TRBV27; cdr3_aa: CASRLDTGAYEQYF; cdr3_nt: TGTGCCAGCAGACTTGACACCGGGGCCTACGAGCAGTACTTC
j_call: TRBJ2-7; d_call: -; clone_size: -; v_call: TRBV19; cdr3_aa: CASSRAGYGSYEQYF; cdr3_nt: TGTGCCAGTAGTAGGGCAGGGTACGGCTCCTACGAGCAGTACTTC
j_call: TRBJ2-2; d_call: -; clone_size: few; v_call: TRBV24-1; cdr3_aa: CATSDRLQNTGELFF; cdr3_nt: TGTGCCACCAGTGATAGACTTCAGAACACCGGGGAGCTGTTTTTT